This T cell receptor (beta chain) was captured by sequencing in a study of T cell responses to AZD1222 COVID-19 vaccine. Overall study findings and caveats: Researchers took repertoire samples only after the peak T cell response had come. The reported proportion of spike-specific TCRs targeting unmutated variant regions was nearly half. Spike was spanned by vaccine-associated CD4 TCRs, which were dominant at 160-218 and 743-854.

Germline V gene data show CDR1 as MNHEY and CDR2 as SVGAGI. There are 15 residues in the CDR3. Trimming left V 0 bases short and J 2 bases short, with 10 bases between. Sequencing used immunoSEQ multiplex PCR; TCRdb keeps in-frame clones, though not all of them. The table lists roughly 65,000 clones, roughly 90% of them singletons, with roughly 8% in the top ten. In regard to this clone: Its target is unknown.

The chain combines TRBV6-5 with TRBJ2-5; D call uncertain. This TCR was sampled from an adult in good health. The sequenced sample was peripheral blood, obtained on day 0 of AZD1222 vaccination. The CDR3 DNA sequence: TGTGCCAGCAGTTACTCTTCTACTCCGCAAGAGACCCAGTACTTC. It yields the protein CASSYSSTPQETQYF.